Included here is one T cell receptor beta chain sequence, with context. Its matching antigen is unknown. TCRdb keeps only in-frame clones here, not all; method: immunoSEQ multiplex PCR. The sample includes under 40,000 clones, 70% to 80% of them seen just once. The entry originates in a study of T cells in narcolepsy. Study context: Healthy controls were enrolled alongside patients with narcolepsy type 1 or type 2. Findings of the study overall: Reportedly, autoreactive clonotypes were serially detected in patients' blood but not controls'. Some memory CD4+ repertoires had no autoreactive clone sequences. Same-patient CSF and blood CD4+ T cell clonotypes included HCRT-specific and TRIB2-specific autoreactive ones.

The CDR3 has 14 residues. Germline trimming cut 2 bases from V and 7 bases from J; bases unmatched to any gene: 7. CDR1 GTSNPN and CDR2 SVGIG come from the germline V gene (reference sequence). Sequencing used CD45RA- memory CD4+ T cells from PBMCs. The receptor was derived from a human donor with narcolepsy. This chain joins TRBV30 and TRBJ2-1; TRBD2 matches 8 bases. The CDR3 region has the DNA TGTGCCTGGAGTAGGGGACTAGTAACGAATGAGCAGTTCTTC. Encoded protein: CAWSRGLVTNEQFF.